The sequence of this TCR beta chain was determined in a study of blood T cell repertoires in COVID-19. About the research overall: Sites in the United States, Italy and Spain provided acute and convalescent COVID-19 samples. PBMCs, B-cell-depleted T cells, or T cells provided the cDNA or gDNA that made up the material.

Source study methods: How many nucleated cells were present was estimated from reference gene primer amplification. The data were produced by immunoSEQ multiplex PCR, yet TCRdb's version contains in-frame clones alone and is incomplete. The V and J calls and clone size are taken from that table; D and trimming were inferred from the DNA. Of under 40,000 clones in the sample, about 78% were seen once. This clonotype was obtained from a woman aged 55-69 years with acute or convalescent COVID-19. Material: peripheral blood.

The CDR3 spells CASSSVGGSTYEQYF. DNA for the CDR3: TGTGCCAGCAGCTCCGTCGGGGGATCCACCTACGAGCAGTACTTC. The chain employs TRBV7-9 and TRBJ2-7; tentative D call: TRBD2 (6 bases). The CDR3 length is 15 residues. Germline V lookup: CDR1 SEHNR, CDR2 FQNEAQ (reference sequence). The germline V and J ends were trimmed by 4 bases and 2 bases, with 15 bases remaining between them.